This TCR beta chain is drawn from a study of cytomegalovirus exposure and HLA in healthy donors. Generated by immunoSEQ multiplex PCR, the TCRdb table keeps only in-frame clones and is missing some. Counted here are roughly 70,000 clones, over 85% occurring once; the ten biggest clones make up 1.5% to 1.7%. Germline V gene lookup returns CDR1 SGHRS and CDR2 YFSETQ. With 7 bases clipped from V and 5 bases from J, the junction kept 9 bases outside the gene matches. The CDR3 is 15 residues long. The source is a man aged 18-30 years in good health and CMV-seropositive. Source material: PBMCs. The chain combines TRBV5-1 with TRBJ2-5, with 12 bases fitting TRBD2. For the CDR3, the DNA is TGCGCCAGCCTAGTACGACTAGCGGGAGCGGAGACCCAGTACTTC. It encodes CASLVRLAGAETQYF. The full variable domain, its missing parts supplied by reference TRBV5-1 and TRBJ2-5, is KAGVTQTPRYLIKTRGQQVTLSCSPISGHRSVSWYQQTPGQGLQFLFEYFSETQRNKGNFPGRFSGRQFSNSRSEMNVSTLELGDSALYLCASLVRLAGAETQYFGPGTRLLVL.